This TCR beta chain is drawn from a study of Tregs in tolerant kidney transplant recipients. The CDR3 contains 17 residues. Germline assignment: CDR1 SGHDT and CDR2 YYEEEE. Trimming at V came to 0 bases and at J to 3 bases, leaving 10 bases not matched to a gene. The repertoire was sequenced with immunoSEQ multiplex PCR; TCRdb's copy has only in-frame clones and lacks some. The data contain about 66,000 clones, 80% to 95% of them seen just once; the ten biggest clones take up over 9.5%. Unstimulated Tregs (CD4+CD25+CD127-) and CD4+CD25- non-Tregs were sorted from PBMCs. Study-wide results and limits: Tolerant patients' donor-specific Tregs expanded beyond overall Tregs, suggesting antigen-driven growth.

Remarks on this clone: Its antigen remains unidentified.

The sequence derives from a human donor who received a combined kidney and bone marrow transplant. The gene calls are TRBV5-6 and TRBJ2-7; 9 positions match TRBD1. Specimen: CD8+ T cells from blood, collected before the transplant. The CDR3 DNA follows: TGTGCCAGCAGCTTGGGGGGCCCGGGACAGGGTTACTACGAGCAGTACTTC. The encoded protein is CASSLGGPGQGYYEQYF.